This T cell receptor (beta chain) is drawn from a study of blood T cell repertoires in COVID-19. Study-wide background: The origin of the acute and convalescent COVID-19 samples was the United States, Italy and Spain.

Method: immunoSEQ multiplex PCR; TCRdb's copy keeps in-frame clones and lacks some. The data contain about 270,000 clones, around 91% of them seen just once; the ten biggest clones take up over 2%. Participant ages covered about 18 to 95 years across 24 US areas. The CDR3 is 14 amino acids. V was clipped by 2 bases and J by 1 base, with 8 bases between them. Germline V lookup: CDR1 MDHEN, CDR2 SYDVKM. Sequencing was done on a sample of PBMCs or T cells enriched from blood (not recorded which). The V gene is TRBV28, the J gene TRBJ1-1; D ambiguous. This clonotype originated in a woman aged 18-29 years who had recovered from COVID-19. The chain's CDR3 is CASSLEIENTEAFF. The CDR3 coding sequence is TGTGCCAGCAGTTTAGAGATAGAGAACACTGAAGCTTTCTTT.